What follows are 28 T cell receptor beta chains derived from one specimen sequenced in a study of cytomegalovirus exposure and HLA in healthy donors. Generated by immunoSEQ multiplex PCR, the TCRdb table keeps only in-frame clones and is missing some. The top ten clones hold approximately 1% of a sample with more than 95,000 clones, about 88% of them seen once. Sequencing was done on a sample of PBMCs. The source is a woman younger than 35 in good health and CMV-seronegative.

The gene calls are TRBV5-1 and TRBJ2-2, with 7 bases fitting TRBD2. V gave up 2 bases and J gave up 0 bases; unmatched junction bases: 1. The CDR3 runs 15 residues. Germline V lookup: CDR1 SGHRS, CDR2 YFSETQ. The CDR3 here is CASSFSGANTGELFF. CDR3 in DNA: TGCGCCAGCAGCTTCAGCGGGGCGAACACCGGGGAGCTGTTTTTT.

The V gene is TRBV18, the J gene TRBJ1-1; D uncertain. This CDR3 has 12 residues. CDR1 is KGHSH and CDR2 is LQKENI in the germline V gene. The germline V and J ends were trimmed by 8 bases and 0 bases, with 7 bases remaining between them. The CDR3: CASANLNTEAFF. The CDR3 DNA reads as TGTGCCAGCGCCAACTTGAACACTGAAGCTTTCTTT.

The chain uses TRBV4-3 and TRBJ2-1, with TRBD2 identical over 9 bases. The junction had 9 bases not matched to a gene; V was cut back by 1 base and J by 5 bases. There are 17 residues in the CDR3. Germline V gene data show CDR1 as LGHNA and CDR2 as YSLEER. CDR3 DNA sequence: TGCGCCAGCAGCCAAGTAAGCGGACTAGCGACCCACAATGAGCAGTTCTTC. It is translated as CASSQVSGLATHNEQFF.

This clone showed up just a few times. The chain couples TRBV30 to TRBJ1-5; maybe TRBD1 (5 bases). CDR3 length: 14 residues. V shed 4 bases and J shed 2 bases, with 12 bases lying between them. Germline V gene lookup returns CDR1 GTSNPN and CDR2 SVGIG (reference sequence). This CDR3 reads CAWNGGGGNQPQHF. The CDR3 coding sequence is TGTGCCTGGAATGGGGGGGGTGGCAATCAGCCCCAGCATTTT.

The V call is TRBV5-4, the J call TRBJ1-1; a possible D gene is TRBD1 (5 bases). There are 13 residues in the CDR3. From germline, CDR1 is SGHNT and CDR2 YYREEE (reference sequence). Trimming stripped 6 bases from V and 8 bases from J, with 17 bases between. CDR3 coding DNA: TGTGCCAGCACTGACAGCTACACCGGGGAAGCTTTCTTT. Protein sequence: CASTDSYTGEAFF.

The chain employs TRBV11-2 and TRBJ2-1, with TRBD2 matching over 7 bases. This CDR3 contains 16 residues. J gave up 10 bases and V 1 base, and 13 bases lay outside the gene matches. CDR1 is SGHAT and CDR2 is FQNNGV in the germline V gene. CDR3 sequence: CASSLVTGGRQGEQFF. CDR3 coding DNA: TGTGCCAGCAGCTTAGTTACGGGGGGTCGGCAGGGCGAGCAGTTCTTC.

The chain uses TRBV28 and TRBJ1-3; D perhaps matches TRBD1 (5 bases). Trimming stripped 3 bases from V and 3 bases from J, with 15 bases between. The CDR3 loop spans 16 amino acids. The germline V gene encodes CDR1 MDHEN and CDR2 SYDVKM. The DNA of the CDR3 is TGTGCCAGCAGTTTCCCTAGGACACTCCTTGGAAACACCATATATTTT. Protein sequence: CASSFPRTLLGNTIYF.

V is TRBV5-6 and J is TRBJ2-3; no definite D call. This CDR3 is 12 amino acids long. Trimming removed 2 bases at V and 5 bases at J, with 6 bases between. Per the germline V gene, CDR1 is SGHDT and CDR2 is YYEEEE. The CDR3 is CASSFTGDTQYF. The DNA for the CDR3 is TGTGCCAGCAGCTTCACTGGAGATACGCAGTATTTT.

The J gene is TRBJ2-2, the V gene TRBV6-6; 9 bases map to TRBD1. The CDR3 runs 14 residues. Germline values: CDR1 MNHNY, CDR2 SVGAGI (reference sequence). V shed 7 bases, J shed 6 bases, and the junction held 6 bases outside the gene matches. The CDR3 bases are TGTGCCAGCAATAAAGGACAGGGGTCCGGGGAGCTGTTTTTT. This sequence encodes CASNKGQGSGELFF.

This chain joins TRBV14 and TRBJ2-1; D is possibly TRBD2 (6 bases). Between the trimmed V and J ends, which lost 4 bases and 6 bases, there was a span of 13 bases. CDR1 is SGHDN, CDR2 FVKESK, per germline. This CDR3 spans 14 amino acids. CDR3 bases: TGTGCCAGCAGCCGAGGGACTGGTGGCAATGAGCAGTTCTTC. Its translation: CASSRGTGGNEQFF.

This clone showed up just once. The rearrangement uses TRBV2 and TRBJ1-3; maybe TRBD1 (6 bases). The CDR3 length is 16 residues. The germline V gene encodes CDR1 SNHLY and CDR2 FYNNEI. With 6 bases removed from V and 4 bases from J, the gap between germline ends came to 19 bases. The CDR3 sequence is CASRMGQSFFGNTIYF. The CDR3 nucleotides read TGTGCCAGCAGGATGGGACAAAGTTTTTTCGGAAACACCATATATTTT.

This rearrangement joins TRBV15 to TRBJ1-2; no reliable D call. Germline V CDR1 and CDR2: LNHNV, YYDKDF (reference sequence). V was cut by 0 bases and J by 3 bases, with 17 bases left in between. The CDR3 covers 17 residues. CDR3 nucleotide sequence: TGTGCCACCAGCAGAGATTATGCACGGGCCGGGGACTATGGCTACACCTTC. Its translation: CATSRDYARAGDYGYTF.

This clone has only one observation. This chain uses TRBV5-1 with TRBJ2-3; the match to TRBD2 covers 8 bases. The ends lost 3 bases at V and 3 bases at J; junction bases unmatched: 6. CDR1 and CDR2 from the germline V gene are SGHRS and YFSETQ. The CDR3 runs to 15 residues. The CDR3 DNA follows: TGCGCCAGCAGCTCCCGGACGGGGGGGACAGATACGCAGTATTTT. It translates to CASSSRTGGTDTQYF.

The chain recombines TRBV7-6 with TRBJ2-1, with D maybe TRBD2 (6 bases). Per the germline V gene, CDR1 is SGHVS and CDR2 is FNYEAQ. V was clipped by 5 bases and J by 8 bases, with 19 bases between them. The CDR3 consists of 15 residues. This chain's CDR3 is CASSPRLEGRDEQFF. CDR3 DNA sequence: TGTGCCAGCAGCCCGAGACTAGAGGGCCGCGATGAGCAGTTCTTC. Full variable domain (outside the CDR3, taken from reference TRBV7-6 and TRBJ2-1): GAGVSQSPRYKVTKRGQDVALRCDPISGHVSLYWYRQALGQGPEFLTYFNYEAQQDKSGLPNDRFSAERPEGSISTLTIQRTEQRDSAMYRCASSPRLEGRDEQFFGPGTRLTVL.

The chain recombines TRBV19 with TRBJ2-7; TRBD1 aligns across 8 bases. Germline assignment: CDR1 LNHDA and CDR2 SQIVND (reference sequence). The V segment lost 4 bases and the J segment 0 bases; nucleotides outside the gene matches: 8. There are 16 residues in the CDR3. The CDR3 nucleotides are TGTGCCAGTAGTACCGGGACAGGCGGCAACTCCTACGAGCAGTACGTC. This translates into CASSTGTGGNSYEQYV.

The chain uses TRBV2 and TRBJ2-7, with TRBD2 matching 8 bases. The CDR3 loop spans 16 amino acids. V was pared by 3 bases and J by 3 bases, with 10 bases of the junction left unmatched. The V gene's germline CDR1 is SNHLY and CDR2 FYNNEI. CDR3 loop: CASSDSAGGLNYEQYF. The CDR3, as DNA: TGTGCCAGCAGTGACAGTGCGGGAGGCCTGAACTACGAGCAGTACTTC. Combining the CDR3 with reference TRBV2 and TRBJ2-7 gives the whole variable domain EPEVTQTPSHQVTQMGQEVILRCVPISNHLYFYWYRQILGQKVEFLVSFYNNEISEKSEIFDDQFSVERPDGSNFTLKIRSTKLEDSAMYFCASSDSAGGLNYEQYFGPGTRLTVT.

This chain links TRBV2 with TRBJ2-1; maybe TRBD1 (6 bases). Germline assignment: CDR1 SNHLY and CDR2 FYNNEI. Trimming removed 8 bases from V and 5 bases from J, with 7 bases in between. CDR3 length: 11 residues. CDR3 protein: CASRQDNEQFF. The CDR3 DNA is TGTGCCAGCCGACAGGACAATGAGCAGTTCTTC.

The V call is TRBV27, the J call TRBJ1-6; TRBD1 is a possible D gene (5 bases). The CDR3 runs to 15 residues. Deletions cut 8 bases from V and 7 bases from J, with 18 bases between. Germline V gene data show CDR1 as MNHEY and CDR2 as SMNVEV (reference sequence). This chain's CDR3 is CASGPMRGTNSPLHF. For the CDR3, the DNA is TGTGCCAGCGGACCAATGCGGGGGACGAATTCACCCCTCCACTTT.

This chain joins TRBV5-1 and TRBJ2-2; D possibly corresponds to TRBD2 (5 bases). Germline V gene sequence: CDR1 SGHRS, CDR2 YFSETQ. The CDR3 is 16 amino acids. Trimming shortened V by 7 bases and J by 1 base, and 17 bases separated the two germline ends. The CDR3 reads CASGLKQSLNTGELFF. The CDR3 coding sequence is TGCGCCAGCGGACTTAAACAGTCGCTGAACACCGGGGAGCTGTTTTTT.

The CDR3 loop reads CASSQRGGDTGELFF. CDR3 nucleotide sequence: TGTGCCAGCAGCCAGCGGGGGGGCGACACCGGGGAGCTGTTTTTT. The chain is built from TRBV6-6 and TRBJ2-2; 10 positions agree with TRBD2. CDR3 size: 15 residues. Germline assignment: CDR1 MNHNY and CDR2 SVGAGI (reference sequence). With 6 bases clipped from V and 3 bases from J, the junction kept 4 bases outside the gene matches.

The chain joins TRBV2 to TRBJ1-2; perhaps TRBD1 as D (5 bases). Deletions cut 6 bases from V and 4 bases from J, with 12 bases between. The CDR3 has 13 amino acids. Germline values: CDR1 SNHLY, CDR2 FYNNEI. The CDR3 loop is CASRGPNLYGYTF. CDR3 DNA sequence: TGTGCCAGCAGGGGGCCAAATCTCTATGGCTACACCTTC.

The J gene is TRBJ2-1, the V gene TRBV5-1; TRBD2 is a possible D gene (6 bases). The V and J ends lost 0 bases and 10 bases respectively, with 11 bases between them. The V gene's germline CDR1 is SGHRS and CDR2 YFSETQ. The CDR3 has 13 amino acids. In DNA form, the CDR3 reads TGCGCCAGCAGCTTGGTGCTAGGAGGGGAGCAGTTCTTC. It codes for CASSLVLGGEQFF.

This chain uses TRBV28 with TRBJ1-1, with D uncertain. CDR3 length equals 11 residues. Between the trimmed V and J ends, which lost 6 bases and 7 bases, there was a span of 9 bases. From germline, CDR1 is MDHEN and CDR2 SYDVKM. CDR3 loop: CASRIGFEAFF. The DNA for the CDR3 is TGTGCCAGCAGGATCGGGTTTGAAGCTTTCTTT.

This clone was observed once. The chain couples TRBV5-6 to TRBJ2-7; the D gene is possibly TRBD1 (6 bases). The CDR3 consists of 14 residues. The germline V and J ends were trimmed by 2 bases and 2 bases, with 11 bases remaining between them. Germline V CDR1 and CDR2: SGHDT, YYEEEE. The CDR3 reads CASSFAGVTYEQYF. The CDR3 DNA reads TGTGCCAGCAGCTTCGCAGGGGTCACCTACGAGCAGTACTTC.

The CDR3 DNA is TGTGCCAGCAGCTTAGTTATCCCCTACAATGAGCAGTTCTTC. Translated: CASSLVIPYNEQFF. This chain connects TRBV11-2 to TRBJ2-1; D ambiguous. Trimming shortened V by 1 base and J by 2 bases, and 6 bases separated the two germline ends. The CDR3 consists of 14 residues. Per the germline V gene, CDR1 is SGHAT and CDR2 is FQNNGV. Full variable domain (outside the CDR3, taken from reference TRBV11-2 and TRBJ2-1): EAGVAQSPRYKIIEKRQSVAFWCNPISGHATLYWYQQILGQGPKLLIQFQNNGVVDDSQLPKDRFSAERLKGVDSTLKIQPAKLEDSAVYLCASSLVIPYNEQFFGPGTRLTVL.

The rearrangement uses TRBV6-1 and TRBJ1-1; 10 bases are a match to TRBD1. With V trimmed by 6 bases and J by 5 bases, 6 bases remained unmatched. CDR1 MNHNS and CDR2 SASEGT come from the germline V gene. The CDR3 consists of 14 residues. CDR3: CASRRTGGDTEAFF. The CDR3, as DNA: TGTGCCAGCAGAAGGACAGGGGGAGATACTGAAGCTTTCTTT.

This clone is a singleton in its sample. This chain links TRBV28 with TRBJ2-1; 13 bases agree with TRBD2. The V and J ends lost 6 bases and 7 bases, in that order; junction bases with no gene match: 9. The CDR3 is made up of 16 amino acids. CDR1 and CDR2 from the germline V gene are MDHEN and SYDVKM. The CDR3 is CASSSPGLAGVNEQFF. The CDR3 nucleotides are TGTGCCAGCAGCTCCCCTGGACTAGCGGGAGTGAATGAGCAGTTCTTC. Drawing the rest from reference TRBV28 and TRBJ2-1, the complete variable domain is DVKVTQSSRYLVKRTGEKVFLECVQDMDHENMFWYRQDPGLGLRLIYFSYDVKMKEKGDIPEGYSVSREKKERFSLILESASTNQTSMYLCASSSPGLAGVNEQFFGPGTRLTVL.

The V and J genes are TRBV19 and TRBJ1-3; D is ambiguous. The CDR3 sequence is 14 residues long. The germline V gene encodes CDR1 LNHDA and CDR2 SQIVND (reference sequence). The V end lost 1 base, the J end lost 3 bases, and 7 bases lay between the germline ends. DNA for the CDR3: TGTGCCAGTAGTATAGTACGGGATGGAAACACCATATATTTT. The encoded protein is CASSIVRDGNTIYF.